This TCR beta chain was profiled in a study of cytomegalovirus exposure and HLA in healthy donors. From germline, CDR1 is SGHVS and CDR2 FNYEAQ. This CDR3 is built from 15 residues. Deletions cut 2 bases from V and 0 bases from J, with 11 bases between. Primers: 60 Vbeta forward and 13 Jbeta reverse. The method was immunoSEQ multiplex PCR; TCRdb's version includes in-frame clones alone and lacks a portion of them. The table lists 80,000 or so clones, about 80% of them singletons. The rearrangement joins TRBV7-6 to TRBJ2-7; maybe TRBD2 (6 bases). This TCR derives from a man in his fifties or sixties in good health and CMV-seropositive. The sample comprised PBMCs. The CDR3 DNA reads as TGTGCCAGCAGCTTAACGGAGGGCCTCTCCTACGAGCAGTACTTC. This sequence encodes CASSLTEGLSYEQYF.